This entry is about one TCR beta chain. Its target is unknown. The source of the sample is a study of cytomegalovirus exposure and HLA in healthy donors. Study findings and constraints: A later analysis linked a missense variant in DCLRE1C to the trimming of TCR beta V and J genes.

With 60 Vbeta and 13 Jbeta primers, the PCR was carried out. Data came from immunoSEQ multiplex PCR; TCRdb stores just in-frame clones and leaves some out. The profile shows 150,000 to 200,000 clones, under 85% of them singletons. Healthy bone marrow donors made up the cohort. This TCR came from a middle-aged man in good health and CMV-seropositive. The sequenced sample was PBMCs.

The CDR3 DNA follows: TGCGCCAGCAGCGGGGCAGGGAATGAGCAGTTCTTC. It specifies CASSGAGNEQFF. The chain couples TRBV4-1 to TRBJ2-1, with D maybe TRBD1 (5 bases). The CDR3 is 12 residues long. CDR1 and CDR2 from the germline V gene are MGHRA and YSYEKL. V gave up 5 bases and J gave up 7 bases, with 9 bases separating them.